These T cell receptor beta chains were read from a single sample in a study of T cells in Graves' hyperthyroidism and ophthalmopathy. MiXCR, run by TCRdb on the multiplex PCR reads, gives a single entry per CDR3 protein. This sample has 500,000 to 600,000 distinct CDR3 sequences, with 15% to 20% found just once. Specimen: blood. The receptors originated from a middle-aged man with Graves' ophthalmopathy. CDR3s include the opening cysteine and the closing phenylalanine or tryptophan. D genes are given only for firm matches. Clone size, where shown, is once, few, many, or a class for clones that have expanded.

d_gene,abundance,j_gene,v_gene,CDR3nt,CDR3aa
TRBD2,few,TRBJ2-3,TRBV2,TGTGCCAGCATGGGCGGGGGGTATGGCACAGATACGCAGTATTTT,CASMGGGYGTDTQYF
TRBD2,once,TRBJ2-3,TRBV10-3,TGTGCCATCAGTGAGACTAGCGGGGGGCCCACAGATACGCAGTATTTT,CAISETSGGPTDTQYF
TRBD1,many,TRBJ2-1,TRBV28,TGTGCCAGCAGTTTAGAGACAGGGCCCTACAATGAGCAGTTCTTC,CASSLETGPYNEQFF
TRBD1,-,TRBJ2-3,TRBV5-1,TGTGCCAGCAGCCGAAGACAGGGAAGCACAGATACGCAGTATTTT,CASSRRQGSTDTQYF
-,few,TRBJ2-5,TRBV5-1,TGCGCCAGCAGCCTGACATATTCAGAGACCCAGTACTTC,CASSLTYSETQYF
-,few,TRBJ2-4,TRBV6-1,TGTGCCAGCAACCCAGGGGGGTGGGACATTCAGTACTTC,CASNPGGWDIQYF
TRBD2,-,TRBJ2-7,TRBV11-2,TGTGCCAGCAGCTTAGAGTGGGAGGGGCTGTCGTACGAGCAGTACTTC,CASSLEWEGLSYEQYF
-,-,TRBJ2-5,TRBV7-6,TGTGCCAGCAGCTTAACTCGCGGGGAGACCCAGTACTTC,CASSLTRGETQYF
TRBD2,few,TRBJ2-1,TRBV6-1,TGTGCCAGTAGTCATAGCGGGGGGGACAATGAGCAGTTCTTC,CASSHSGGDNEQFF
TRBD2,few,TRBJ2-3,TRBV20-1,TGCAGTGCTAGGCCCTGGGAGGGATTTGGGGATACGCAGTATTTT,CSARPWEGFGDTQYF
-,few,TRBJ2-2,TRBV7-2,TGTGCCAGCAGCTCCCGCCGGTACGGCACCGGGGAGCTGTTTTTT,CASSSRRYGTGELFF
-,-,TRBJ1-2,TRBV6-1,TGTGCCAGCAGTGACAACCCTAACTATGGCTACACCTTC,CASSDNPNYGYTF
-,many,TRBJ2-6,TRBV12-3/TRBV12-4,TGTGCCAGCAGTCCGGGACTCACGAGCTCTGGGGCCAACGTCCTGACTTTC,CASSPGLTSSGANVLTF
TRBD2,many,TRBJ2-1,TRBV12-3/TRBV12-4,TGTGCCAGCACCCAACTAGCGGGAGGGCCTAATGAGCAGTTCTTC,CASTQLAGGPNEQFF
TRBD1,many,TRBJ1-4,TRBV18,TGTGCCAGCTCACCCCAGGGGGCGCGTGAAAAACTGTTTTTT,CASSPQGAREKLFF
-,-,TRBJ1-6,TRBV29-1,TGCAGCGTTGGGTGGGACCTCAATTCACCCCTCCACTTT,CSVGWDLNSPLHF
-,many,TRBJ2-7,TRBV12-3/TRBV12-4,TGTGCCAGCAGTTTAGAAGGGGGTCCCTACGAGCAGTACTTC,CASSLEGGPYEQYF
-,many,TRBJ1-5,TRBV12-3/TRBV12-4,TGTGCCAGCAGTGCCGGGACACAGGATCAGCCCCAGCATTTT,CASSAGTQDQPQHF
TRBD2,few,TRBJ2-5,TRBV11-2,TGTGCCAGCAGCCCCCGGGGGGGGGTAGAAGAGACCCAGTACTTC,CASSPRGGVEETQYF
-,-,TRBJ2-3,TRBV9,TGTGCCAGCAGCGTAGGGAGAGGGGCAGGGGGCACAGATACGCAGTATTTT,CASSVGRGAGGTDTQYF
TRBD2,few,TRBJ2-3,TRBV28,TGTGCCAGCAGTTCCCCGGTTGGGGCGGGAGGGATCACAGATACGCAGTATTTT,CASSSPVGAGGITDTQYF
-,many,TRBJ1-1,TRBV30,TGTGCCTCCTCAGGGGCCGAAGCTTTCTTT,CASSGAEAFF
TRBD1,many,TRBJ2-7,TRBV12-3/TRBV12-4,TGTGCCAGCAGAAGACAGGGTGGCCACGAGCAGTACTTC,CASRRQGGHEQYF
-,few,TRBJ2-1,TRBV19,TGTGCCAGTAGTGTTGGGGGGGGCCCGTACAATGAGCAGTTCTTC,CASSVGGGPYNEQFF